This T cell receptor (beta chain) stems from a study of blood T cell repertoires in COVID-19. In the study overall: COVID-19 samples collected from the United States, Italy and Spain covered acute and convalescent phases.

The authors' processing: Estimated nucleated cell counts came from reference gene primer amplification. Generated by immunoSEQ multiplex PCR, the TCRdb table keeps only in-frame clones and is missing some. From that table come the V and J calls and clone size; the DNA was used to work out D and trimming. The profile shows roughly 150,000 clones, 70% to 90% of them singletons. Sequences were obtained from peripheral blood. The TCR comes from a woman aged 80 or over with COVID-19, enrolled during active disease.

DNA for the CDR3: TGCGCCACCCGGGACAGGGCTGGTGATGAGCAGTTCTTC. Amino acid sequence: CATRDRAGDEQFF. J is TRBJ2-1 and V is TRBV10-1, with TRBD1 matching 9 bases. The CDR3 spans 13 residues. Trimming took 10 bases from V and 8 from J; bases not matched to a gene: 9. The germline gives CDR1 WNHNN, CDR2 SYGVQD (reference sequence).